These 17 T cell receptor beta chains were sequenced from one sample in a study of blood T cell repertoires in COVID-19. Sequenced by immunoSEQ multiplex PCR; TCRdb stores in-frame clones only, minus some. The data contain 200,000 or so clones, more than 70% of them seen just once; the ten biggest clones take up 15% to 20%. The specimen sequenced was peripheral blood. These receptors were obtained from a middle-aged man with COVID-19, enrolled during active disease.

This sequence joins TRBV9 and TRBJ2-5; 10 bases align to TRBD2. Per germline, CDR1 SGDLS and CDR2 YYNGEE. Losses at the gene ends were 2 bases for V and 2 bases for J; bases not matched to a gene: 3. The CDR3 is 15 residues long. Here the CDR3 reads CASSVLAGAQETQYF. CDR3 nucleotide sequence: TGTGCCAGCAGCGTTCTAGCGGGAGCACAAGAGACCCAGTACTTC.

The chain recombines TRBV6-2 or TRBV6-3 with TRBJ2-5; no reliable D call. The V gene's germline CDR1 is MNHEY and CDR2 SVGEGT. CDR3 size: 14 residues. V was trimmed by 2 bases and J by 6 bases, leaving 13 bases between them. CDR3 bases: TGTGCCAGCAGTTACCAACGTTCAGGAAAGACCCAGTACTTC. Amino acids: CASSYQRSGKTQYF.

V usage is TRBV16 and J usage is TRBJ1-1; 9 bases map to TRBD1. CDR3 length: 13 amino acids. V lost 1 base, J lost 10 bases, and 4 bases stayed unmatched. CDR1 and CDR2 from the germline V gene are KGHSY and FQNENV. The CDR3 nucleotides are TGTGCCAGCAGCCAATTGGGACAGGGACGAGCTTTCTTT. This sequence encodes CASSQLGQGRAFF.

The rearrangement joins TRBV3-1 (or the pseudogene TRBV3-2) to TRBJ2-7; possible D gene TRBD2, 5 bases. Trimming stripped 1 base from V and 6 bases from J, with 13 bases between. The CDR3 has 14 residues. Germline V gives CDR1 LGHDT, CDR2 YNNKEL (reference sequence). In DNA, the CDR3 is TGTGCCAGCAGCCAAGGCCCCGGGGTGCTCGAGCAGTACTTC. Protein: CASSQGPGVLEQYF.

The chain is built from TRBV30 and TRBJ1-5, with a tentative D call TRBD1 (5 bases). The germline gives CDR1 GTSNPN, CDR2 SVGIG (reference sequence). CDR3 length: 15 residues. V shed 1 base and J shed 0 bases, with 10 bases lying between them. The CDR3 reads CAWSGGSNSNQPQHF. CDR3 in DNA: TGTGCCTGGAGTGGGGGCAGCAATAGCAATCAGCCCCAGCATTTT. The whole variable domain, remainder taken from reference TRBV30 and TRBJ1-5, is SQTIHQWPATLVQPVGSPLSLECTVEGTSNPNLYWYRQAAGRGLQLLFYSVGIGQISSEVPQNLSASRPQDRQFILSSKKLLLSDSGFYLCAWSGGSNSNQPQHFGDGTRLSIL.

This clone has more than one count but fewer than ten. The rearrangement links TRBV20-1 to TRBJ2-7; D possibly corresponds to TRBD1 (6 bases). The V gene's germline CDR1 is DFQATT and CDR2 SNEGSKA (reference sequence). V was cut by 6 bases and J by 4 bases, with 10 bases left in between. This CDR3 has 11 amino acids. The CDR3 spells CSARQVYEQYF. DNA of the CDR3: TGCAGTGCCCGACAGGTTTACGAGCAGTACTTC.

The V and J genes are TRBV6-2 or TRBV6-3 and TRBJ2-7; TRBD2 is a possible D gene (6 bases). Germline-derived CDR1 and CDR2 are MNHEY and SVGEGT. The CDR3 runs to 13 residues. Trimming took off 5 bases at V and 6 bases at J, with 14 bases between the two ends. The CDR3 DNA is TGTGCCAGCAGTGCGGGGCCCCTGCGCGAGCAGTACTTC. As protein: CASSAGPLREQYF.

V and J are TRBV3-1 (or the pseudogene TRBV3-2) and TRBJ2-2; 8 nucleotides match TRBD2. The V gene end was trimmed by 3 bases and the J gene end by 2 bases; junction bases not matched to a gene: 2. The CDR3 is 15 amino acids. Germline CDR1 LGHDT, CDR2 YNNKEL (reference sequence). The CDR3 DNA reads as TGTGCCAGCAGCCATAGCGGGGAAAACACCGGGGAGCTGTTTTTT. It is translated as CASSHSGENTGELFF.

Comment on this clone: The germline gene is not matched at one end of the junction; a read error may be the cause. The DNA for the CDR3 is TGTGCCAGTAGCCCGACAGGGGTCAACTATGGCCACACCTTC. Its translation is CASSPTGVNYGHTF. This sequence joins TRBV19 and TRBJ1-2; 8 bases are shared with TRBD1. CDR1 is LNHDA, CDR2 SQIVND, per germline (reference sequence). The length of the CDR3 is 14 residues.

Only one count was recorded for this clone. The chain couples TRBV29-1 to TRBJ1-1, with D possibly matching TRBD1 (6 bases). V lost 5 bases, J lost 5 bases, and 18 bases lay in between. The CDR3 extends over 14 amino acids. The germline gives CDR1 SQVTM, CDR2 ANQGSEA. CDR3 DNA: TGCAGCGTTCACAACAGTCAGGGGACAACTGAAGCTTTCTTT. This gives the protein CSVHNSQGTTEAFF.

This chain joins TRBV12-3 or TRBV12-4 and TRBJ2-5; TRBD2 might be the D (6 bases). This CDR3 spans 13 amino acids. Trimming stripped 8 bases from V and 0 bases from J, with 10 bases between. The CDR3 sequence: CASRREHQETQYF. The CDR3 region has the DNA TGTGCCAGCCGACGGGAGCACCAAGAGACCCAGTACTTC.

Many counts were recorded for this clone. The chain employs TRBV10-3 and TRBJ1-2; 8 positions match TRBD1. The CDR3 totals 15 residues. The germline gives CDR1 ENHRY, CDR2 SYGVKD. V lost 2 bases to trimming and J lost 8 bases; unmatched junction nucleotides: 10. The CDR3 loop reads CAISEPRTGTGGYTF. As DNA, the CDR3 is TGTGCCATCAGTGAGCCGAGGACAGGGACCGGGGGCTACACCTTC.

V gene TRBV4-2 combines with J gene TRBJ2-5; 8 bases match TRBD2. Unmatched junction bases numbered 7, after V lost 0 bases and J lost 4 bases. Germline V gene lookup returns CDR1 LGHNA and CDR2 YNFKEQ. CDR3 size: 16 residues. The CDR3 protein is CASSQDRRGGGETQYF. The CDR3 DNA is TGTGCCAGCAGCCAAGATCGACGGGGGGGCGGAGAGACCCAGTACTTC.

The chain's CDR3 is CASSLVGTRSYEQYF. Written as DNA, the CDR3 is TGTGCCAGCAGCTTGGTAGGGACACGCTCCTACGAGCAGTACTTC. The chain carries TRBV5-8 and TRBJ2-7; D perhaps matches TRBD1 (6 bases). Germline CDR1 is SGHTS and CDR2 is YDEGEE. The V end was cut by 0 bases, the J end by 0 bases, with 10 bases between. This CDR3 is built from 15 residues.

The V and J genes are TRBV18 and TRBJ2-1; 8 nucleotides line up with TRBD1. In germline, CDR1 is KGHSH, CDR2 LQKENI. CDR3 size: 17 residues. The V gene end was trimmed by 0 bases and the J gene end by 9 bases; junction bases not matched to a gene: 13. The CDR3 loop is CASSPPVGQGAWGEQFF. The CDR3 bases are TGTGCCAGCTCACCACCGGTGGGGCAGGGGGCTTGGGGTGAGCAGTTCTTC.

The chain links TRBV5-6 to TRBJ1-2; no definite D call. The V end lost 1 base, the J end lost 7 bases, and 14 bases lay between the germline ends. Per germline, CDR1 SGHDT and CDR2 YYEEEE. The CDR3 is 14 amino acids. The CDR3 DNA sequence: TGTGCCAGCAGCTTGCTCGGGGAGCGCGGTGGCTACACCTTC. Its translation: CASSLLGERGGYTF.

J is TRBJ2-7 and V is TRBV5-4; TRBD2 agrees at 8 bases. CDR1 and CDR2 (germline): SGHNT, YYREEE (reference sequence). This CDR3 comprises 15 residues. V lost 4 bases, J lost 2 bases, and 8 bases stayed unmatched. CDR3 DNA: TGTGCCAGCAGCCCCCGGGATAGCGGGGCCTACGAGCAGTACTTC. It codes for CASSPRDSGAYEQYF. The full variable domain, rest sourced from reference TRBV5-4 and TRBJ2-7, is ETGVTQSPTHLIKTRGQQVTLRCSSQSGHNTVSWYQQALGQGPQFIFQYYREEENGRGNFPPRFSGLQFPNYSSELNVNALELDDSALYLCASSPRDSGAYEQYFGPGTRLTVT.